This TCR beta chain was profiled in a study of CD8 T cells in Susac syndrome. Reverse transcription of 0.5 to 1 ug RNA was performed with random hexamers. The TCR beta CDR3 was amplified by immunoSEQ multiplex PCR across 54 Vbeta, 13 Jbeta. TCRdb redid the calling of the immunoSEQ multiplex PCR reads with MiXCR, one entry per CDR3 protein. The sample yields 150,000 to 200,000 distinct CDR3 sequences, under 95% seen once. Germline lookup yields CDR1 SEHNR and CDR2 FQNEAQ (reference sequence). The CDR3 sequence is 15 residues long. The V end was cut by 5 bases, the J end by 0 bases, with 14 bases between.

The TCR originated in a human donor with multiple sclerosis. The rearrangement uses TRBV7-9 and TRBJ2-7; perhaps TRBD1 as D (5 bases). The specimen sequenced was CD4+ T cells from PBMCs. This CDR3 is CASSLGHTSSYEQYF. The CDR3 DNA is TGTGCCAGCAGCCTCGGACATACAAGCTCCTACGAGCAGTACTTC.